These T cell receptor beta chains were read from a single sample in a study of CD8 T cells in Susac syndrome. Using its own MiXCR run on the immunoSEQ multiplex PCR reads, TCRdb lists one record per CDR3 protein. This sample has 150,000 to 200,000 distinct CDR3 sequences, with approximately 93% found just once. Sequenced: CD4+ T cells from PBMCs. The receptors shown here come from a human donor with multiple sclerosis. Each CDR3 is given with its conserved first and last residue. The D gene is left open where the match is weak. Clone size is shown for a subset of rows, as once, few, many or a class of expanded clone.

>TRBV12-3/TRBV12-4|TRBJ1-5|-|-
TGTGCCAGCAGTTACCTTCGGACCGATAGCAATCAGCCCCAGCATTTT
CASSYLRTDSNQPQHF
>TRBV6-1|TRBJ2-3|-|-
TGTGCCAGCAGCCAGGGGGGGGTGCACACAGATACGCAGTATTTT
CASSQGGVHTDTQYF
>TRBV19|TRBJ2-1|once|-
TGTGCCAGTAGTCCGCGGGCTCACTCCTACAATGAGCAGTTCTTC
CASSPRAHSYNEQFF
>TRBV3-1|TRBJ2-1|-|TRBD2
TGTGCCAGCAGCCTTGGACGGGAGGGTAATGAGCAGTTCTTC
CASSLGREGNEQFF
>TRBV5-1|TRBJ2-1|-|TRBD2
TGCGCCAGCAGCTTGTTTGCGGCTAGCGGGGTCAATGAGCAGTTCTTC
CASSLFAASGVNEQFF
>TRBV3-1|TRBJ2-3|-|-
TGTGCCAGCAGCCAAGCCGAGTACACAGATACGCAGTATTTT
CASSQAEYTDTQYF
>TRBV7-2|TRBJ1-2|once|-
TGTGCCAGCAACCGAATCTCCGAAAACTATGGCTACACCTTC
CASNRISENYGYTF
>TRBV18|TRBJ2-3|once|-
TGTGCCAGCTCACCATACGTTACGGATACTAGCACAGATACGCAGTATTTT
CASSPYVTDTSTDTQYF
>TRBV7-9|TRBJ1-2|-|TRBD1
TGTGCCAGCAGCGGCGACAGGGCGGTCTATGGCTACACCTTC
CASSGDRAVYGYTF
>TRBV2|TRBJ2-2|-|TRBD1
TGTGCCAGCAGTTTACAGGGGTTTCGCAGCACCGGGGAGCTGTTTTTT
CASSLQGFRSTGELFF
>TRBV24-1|TRBJ1-5|-|TRBD1
TGTGCCACCAGTGAGGGACAGGGTCGATTTGTGGGCAATCAGCCCCAGCATTTT
CATSEGQGRFVGNQPQHF
>TRBV3-1|TRBJ2-5|-|TRBD2
TGTGCCAGCAGCCAAGAGGGAGGGGCGGGTGGAGAGACCCAGTACTTC
CASSQEGGAGGETQYF
>TRBV24-1|TRBJ2-2|-|TRBD2
TGTGCCACCAGTGATGGCTCTAGCGGGAGCACGGACGGGGAGCTGTTTTTT
CATSDGSSGSTDGELFF
>TRBV6-2/TRBV6-3|TRBJ2-7|-|-
TGTGCCACCGGAAACTACGAGCAGTACTTC
CATGNYEQYF
>TRBV4-3|TRBJ2-1|-|TRBD2
TGCGCCAGCAGCCAGGCCCCGGGACTAGCGTTGGAGCAGTTCTTC
CASSQAPGLALEQFF
>TRBV20-1|TRBJ1-5|-|TRBD1
TGCAGTGCTCCCCGTGGCAGGGGGAGACAGCCCCAGCATTTT
CSAPRGRGRQPQHF
>TRBV29-1|TRBJ2-6|-|-
TGCAGCGTTGAGGGTTTGGGGGCTGGGGCCAACGTCCTGACTTTC
CSVEGLGAGANVLTF
>TRBV28|TRBJ1-3|-|-
TGTGCCAGCAGTTCTGGGGCCGTCTCTGGAAACACCATATATTTT
CASSSGAVSGNTIYF
>TRBV3-1|TRBJ2-5|-|TRBD2
TGTGCCAGCAGCCAAGTAGGACTAGCCCCGGAGACCCAGTACTTC
CASSQVGLAPETQYF
>TRBV18|TRBJ2-7|-|-
TGTGCCAGCTCAGACCAATACGAGCAGTACTTC
CASSDQYEQYF
>TRBV5-4|TRBJ2-7|-|-
TGTGCCAGCAGCTTGGTCGGGCGAGACTCCTACGAGCAGTACTTC
CASSLVGRDSYEQYF
>TRBV2|TRBJ1-2|-|TRBD1
TGTGCCAGCAGTTGGACGGACAGGGGCTATGGCTACACCTTC
CASSWTDRGYGYTF
>TRBV5-1|TRBJ2-3|-|-
TGCGCCAGCAGCCCCGGACTACACTCTAGCACAGATACGCAGTATTTT
CASSPGLHSSTDTQYF
>TRBV9|TRBJ2-1|-|TRBD2
TGTGCCAGCAGCGTAGCGGGGGGTAGGAATGAGCAGTTCTTC
CASSVAGGRNEQFF
>TRBV14|TRBJ2-7|-|-
TGTGCCAGCAGCCCCCAGGTGATCCCCTACGAGCAGTACTTC
CASSPQVIPYEQYF
>TRBV5-1|TRBJ2-7|-|TRBD1
TGCGCCAGCAGCCCGGGACAGAACTACGAGCAGTACTTC
CASSPGQNYEQYF
>TRBV30|TRBJ1-3|-|-
TGTGCCTGGACCCGGACTGATGGAAACACCATATATTTT
CAWTRTDGNTIYF
>TRBV9|TRBJ1-2|-|-
TGTGCCAGCAGCGTAGGGCCCCGGGACCGGGGGGGCTACACCTTC
CASSVGPRDRGGYTF
>TRBV27|TRBJ1-1|-|-
TGTGCCAGCAGTCGAAGACAGATGAACACTGAAGCTTTCTTT
CASSRRQMNTEAFF
>TRBV20-1|TRBJ2-6|-|-
TGCAGTGCTAACCAGGGTGGTCAGCTCGGGGCCAACGTCCTGACTTTC
CSANQGGQLGANVLTF
>TRBV20-1|TRBJ2-1|-|-
TGCAGTGCTAGAGATAGCCCCACCAGGGCCAATGAGCAGTTCTTC
CSARDSPTRANEQFF
>TRBV10-3|TRBJ2-5|-|-
TGTGCCATCAGTGAGTCGACAGTGACTCAAGAGACCCAGTACTTC
CAISESTVTQETQYF
>TRBV3-1|TRBJ2-3|-|-
TGTGCCAGCAGCCAATTAACAGGGTCAGATACGCAGTATTTT
CASSQLTGSDTQYF